These 20 T cell receptor beta chains came from one sample sequenced in a study of CD8+ T cells in alopecia areata. After isolation, RNA underwent reverse transcription to generate cDNA as the sequencing template. Some clones are missing from TCRdb's copy, which holds only in-frame ones; the method was immunoSEQ multiplex PCR. The sample comprises 140,000 or so clones, around 49% of which are singletons, and 0.85% to 1% rests with the top ten. The sequenced sample was CD4+ T cells sorted from blood, obtained at week 0. These receptor sequences come from a human donor with alopecia areata.

This chain links TRBV5-1 with TRBJ1-1; D call uncertain. The V gene's germline CDR1 is SGHRS and CDR2 YFSETQ. The CDR3 totals 13 residues. Trimming cost V 4 bases and J 1 base, with 8 bases left between them. CDR3 residues: CASSVLGNTEAFF. DNA for the CDR3: TGCGCCAGCAGCGTCTTAGGGAACACTGAAGCTTTCTTT.

This chain links TRBV10-1 with TRBJ2-2; D assignment may be TRBD1 or TRBD2 (5 bases each). CDR3 length equals 16 residues. Per germline, CDR1 WNHNN and CDR2 SYGVQD (reference sequence). V was clipped by 5 bases and J by 4 bases, with 17 bases between them. CDR3: CASSPFRDGTTGELFF. The CDR3 DNA is TGCGCCAGCAGTCCATTCCGGGACGGAACCACCGGGGAGCTGTTTTTT.

The V call is TRBV7-3, the J call TRBJ2-3; 13 positions match TRBD2. The CDR3 extends over 15 amino acids. The germline V gene has CDR1 SGHTA and CDR2 FQGTGA. V shed 4 bases and J 4 bases; nucleotides not matched to a gene: 2. The CDR3 sequence is CASSSTSGRADTQYF. The CDR3 DNA follows: TGTGCCAGCAGCTCTACTAGCGGGAGGGCAGATACGCAGTATTTT.

This chain links TRBV15 with TRBJ2-1; possibly TRBD2 for D (6 bases). The CDR3 loop spans 18 amino acids. The V end was cut by 0 bases, the J end by 6 bases, with 21 bases between. Germline-derived CDR1 and CDR2 are LNHNV and YYDKDF (reference sequence). CDR3 protein: CATSRDPSGAGGGNEQFF. The CDR3 bases are TGTGCCACCAGCAGAGATCCCTCGGGAGCGGGCGGCGGCAATGAGCAGTTCTTC. Using reference TRBV15 and TRBJ2-1 for the parts outside the CDR3, the full variable domain is DAMVIQNPRYQVTQFGKPVTLSCSQTLNHNVMYWYQQKSSQAPKLLFHYYDKDFNNEADTPDNFQSRRPNTSFCFLDIRSPGLGDTAMYLCATSRDPSGAGGGNEQFFGPGTRLTVL.

CDR3: CSVEGSWTSGYEQYF. CDR3 DNA sequence: TGCAGCGTTGAAGGGTCGTGGACTAGCGGCTACGAGCAGTACTTC. The chain has TRBV29-1 and TRBJ2-7; 10 bases match TRBD2. CDR1 and CDR2 (germline): SQVTM, ANQGSEA. V shed 1 base and J 3 bases; nucleotides not matched to a gene: 6. CDR3 length: 15 amino acids.

The chain is built from TRBV9 and TRBJ2-5; D not certain. The CDR3 contains 10 residues. Germline CDR1 reads SGDLS; CDR2 reads YYNGEE. V dropped 4 bases and J dropped 2 bases, with 0 bases sitting between them. As DNA, the CDR3 is TGTGCCAGCAGCCAAGAGACCCAGTACTTC. Encoded protein: CASSQETQYF.

J is TRBJ2-1 and V is TRBV29-1, with D possibly TRBD2 on 6 matching bases. This CDR3 spans 16 amino acids. CDR1 is SQVTM, CDR2 ANQGSEA, per germline. With 0 bases removed from V and 1 base from J, the gap between germline ends came to 13 bases. CDR3 region: CSVEDPPGESYNEQFF. The DNA of the CDR3 is TGCAGCGTTGAAGATCCCCCGGGAGAATCCTACAATGAGCAGTTCTTC.

There are many counts of this clone. The chain carries TRBV2 and TRBJ2-1, with D hard to call. The ends were cut back, 8 bases at V and 9 bases at J, with 8 bases in the middle. Germline assignment: CDR1 SNHLY and CDR2 FYNNEI. The CDR3 has 10 residues. The CDR3 protein is CASGGSEQFF. As DNA, the CDR3 is TGTGCCAGCGGCGGAAGTGAGCAGTTCTTC.

The rearrangement joins TRBV7-2 to TRBJ2-7; TRBD2 matches 10 bases. V lost 1 base and J lost 8; bases outside the gene matches: 5. The CDR3 consists of 14 residues. In germline, CDR1 is SGHTA, CDR2 FQGNSA. CDR3 residues: CASSLGSSGSQQYF. CDR3 DNA: TGTGCCAGCAGCTTAGGGTCTAGCGGGAGCCAGCAGTACTTC.

This clone was detected once. V is TRBV25-1 and J is TRBJ2-4; D call uncertain. The CDR3 has 11 amino acids. The germline V gene encodes CDR1 MGHDK and CDR2 SYGVNS. V dropped 6 bases and J dropped 10 bases, with 10 bases sitting between them. CDR3 sequence reads: CASSEEGIQYF. The CDR3 nucleotides read TGTGCCAGCAGCGAAGAAGGGATTCAGTACTTC.

The CDR3 is CAWSRGTGGYTF. Written as DNA, the CDR3 is TGTGCCTGGAGCCGAGGGACGGGTGGCTACACCTTC. The rearrangement links TRBV30 to TRBJ1-2; perhaps TRBD1 as D (5 bases). The V end lost 3 bases, the J end lost 7 bases, and 12 bases lay between the germline ends. The CDR3 is 12 amino acids. Looked up from germline, CDR1 is GTSNPN and CDR2 is SVGIG (reference sequence).

V is TRBV5-1 and J is TRBJ2-2; perhaps TRBD2 as D (5 bases). The V gene lost 0 bases and the J gene lost 4 bases, with 10 bases spanning the gap. The germline CDR1 and CDR2 sequences are SGHRS and YFSETQ. The CDR3 sequence is 15 residues long. The DNA of the CDR3 is TGCGCCAGCAGCTTGGGAGGGCCCGGCACCGGGGAGCTGTTTTTT. This encodes CASSLGGPGTGELFF.

This sequence joins TRBV18 and TRBJ2-7; weak D call: TRBD2 (6 bases). The V end lost 6 bases, the J end lost 5 bases, and 17 bases lay between the germline ends. Germline V CDR1 and CDR2: KGHSH, LQKENI. The CDR3 runs 14 residues. The CDR3 here is CASSLGLPRDEQYF. CDR3 nucleotide sequence: TGTGCCAGCTCCCTCGGACTACCCAGGGACGAGCAGTACTTC.

The chain employs TRBV28 and TRBJ2-7; no clear D gene. Trimming shortened V by 2 bases and J by 1 base, and 6 bases separated the two germline ends. The germline CDR1 and CDR2 sequences are MDHEN and SYDVKM. This CDR3 contains 13 residues. In nucleotides, the CDR3 is TGTGCCAGCAGTTTAGGGGTTTCCTACGAGCAGTACTTC. It codes for CASSLGVSYEQYF.

CDR3 in DNA: TGCAGCGTTTATTACACGTCCGGAAACACCATATATTTT. It is translated as CSVYYTSGNTIYF. The chain links TRBV29-1 to TRBJ1-3; D is ambiguous. V lost 5 bases and J lost 4, with 12 bases in between. This CDR3 is 13 amino acids long. CDR1 and CDR2 from the germline V gene are SQVTM and ANQGSEA.

The rearrangement uses TRBV6-1 and TRBJ1-1; D is unresolved. Trimming shortened V by 6 bases and J by 2 bases, and 7 bases separated the two germline ends. The germline V gene has CDR1 MNHNS and CDR2 SASEGT. This CDR3 comprises 12 residues. CDR3 residues: CASRWGNTEAFF. The CDR3 DNA reads TGTGCCAGCAGGTGGGGAAACACTGAAGCTTTCTTT.

The rearrangement uses TRBV5-1 and TRBJ2-1; 9 positions match TRBD2. In germline, CDR1 is SGHRS, CDR2 YFSETQ. The CDR3 runs 15 residues. V shed 4 bases and J 6 bases; nucleotides not matched to a gene: 8. The CDR3 loop is CASSPIAGVGNEQFF. In DNA, the CDR3 is TGCGCCAGCAGCCCCATAGCGGGAGTCGGCAATGAGCAGTTCTTC.

The chain carries TRBV6-6 and TRBJ1-2; D is perhaps TRBD1 (6 bases). The CDR3 runs 15 residues. From germline, CDR1 is MNHNY and CDR2 SVGAGI (reference sequence). V was shortened by 5 bases and J by 4 bases, with 17 bases between the two germline ends. CDR3 sequence reads: CASSQGDTIAYGYTF. CDR3 coding DNA: TGTGCCAGCAGTCAAGGGGACACCATCGCCTATGGCTACACCTTC.

J is TRBJ2-1 and V is TRBV5-1; D might be TRBD1 or TRBD2, each matching 7 bases. Germline V gene sequence: CDR1 SGHRS, CDR2 YFSETQ. The CDR3 runs 18 residues. The germline V and J ends were trimmed by 1 base and 6 bases, with 23 bases remaining between them. In nucleotides, the CDR3 is TGCGCCAGCAGCTTGACCAGGGGGGGTCTACAAGATGCCAATGAGCAGTTCTTC. It translates to CASSLTRGGLQDANEQFF.

The chain is built from TRBV27 and TRBJ1-5; 8 positions match TRBD1. The CDR3 is made up of 17 amino acids. V lost 1 base and J lost 6; bases outside the gene matches: 11. Per germline, CDR1 MNHEY and CDR2 SMNVEV (reference sequence). CDR3 sequence: CASSLFYGTGRGQPQHF. Written as DNA, the CDR3 is TGTGCCAGCAGTTTATTCTACGGGACAGGTAGGGGTCAGCCCCAGCATTTT.